The 8 T cell receptor beta chains in this list originate from one sample, sequenced in a study of early T cells in non-severe SARS-CoV-2 infection. TCRdb reprocessed the 5' RACE reads with MiXCR, giving one entry per CDR3 protein. Of approximately 99,000 distinct CDR3 sequences listed, about 12% are singletons. Material: whole blood. Receptors were obtained from an adult who was a healthcare worker with PCR-confirmed SARS-CoV-2 infection or an uninfected control (not recorded which).

V gene TRBV5-1 combines with J gene TRBJ1-2; no reliable D call. Germline CDR1 SGHRS, CDR2 YFSETQ. The V end lost 4 bases, the J end lost 7 bases, and 14 bases lay between the germline ends. The CDR3 covers 13 residues. The chain's CDR3 is CASSLEQGLGYTF. CDR3 in DNA: TGCGCCAGCAGCCTGGAACAAGGGCTTGGCTACACCTTC.

In its sample, this clonotype was seen many times. The rearrangement uses TRBV20-1 and TRBJ1-2; D is unclear. V was cut by 3 bases and J by 0 bases, with 14 bases left in between. The CDR3 is 15 residues long. Germline loops: CDR1 DFQATT, CDR2 SNEGSKA (reference sequence). Here the CDR3 reads CSASGLKGTNYGYTF. For the CDR3, the DNA is TGCAGTGCTAGTGGCCTAAAGGGAACTAACTATGGCTACACCTTC.

The V gene is TRBV7-9, the J gene TRBJ1-5; no clear D. Germline CDR1 and CDR2: SEHNR and FQNEAQ (reference sequence). The CDR3 covers 13 residues. The V and J ends lost 4 bases and 5 bases respectively, with 9 bases between them. The CDR3, as DNA: TGTGCCAGCAGCTGGGAGACTCATCAGCCCCAGCATTTT. As protein: CASSWETHQPQHF.

V usage is TRBV7-9 and J usage is TRBJ2-2; D is perhaps TRBD1 or TRBD2 (5 bases each). This CDR3 has 16 amino acids. With 5 bases removed from V and 2 bases from J, the gap between germline ends came to 15 bases. Germline loops: CDR1 SEHNR, CDR2 FQNEAQ (reference sequence). The CDR3 is CASSPVRGANTGELFF. CDR3 nucleotides: TGTGCCAGCAGCCCCGTCCGAGGGGCTAACACCGGGGAGCTGTTTTTT.

The chain couples TRBV5-6 to TRBJ2-3; no firm D call. V was shortened by 5 bases and J by 2 bases, with 9 bases between the two germline ends. Germline V gene sequence: CDR1 SGHDT, CDR2 YYEEEE. There are 13 residues in the CDR3. The CDR3 nucleotides are TGTGCCAGCAGTTCAGATCCCACAGATACGCAGTATTTT. It encodes CASSSDPTDTQYF.

The J gene is TRBJ2-2, the V gene TRBV5-6, with D tentatively TRBD1 (6 bases). Germline V lookup: CDR1 SGHDT, CDR2 YYEEEE. The CDR3 sequence is 14 residues long. V dropped 4 bases and J dropped 7 bases, with 14 bases sitting between them. The DNA of the CDR3 is TGTGCCAGCAGCACCCCAGGCAGGGGCGGGGAGCTGTTTTTT. It codes for CASSTPGRGGELFF.

This clonotype was counted a single time. This chain joins TRBV10-2 and TRBJ2-5; D unclear. The CDR3 totals 12 residues. V gave up 4 bases and J gave up 2 bases, with 5 bases separating them. Germline lookup yields CDR1 WSHSY and CDR2 SAAADI. DNA for the CDR3: TGCGCCAGCAGTGTCGCGCAAGAGACCCAGTACTTC. It translates to CASSVAQETQYF.

This chain connects TRBV29-1 to TRBJ1-1; TRBD1 is a possible D gene (5 bases). Trimming removed 6 bases from V and 0 bases from J, with 17 bases in between. There are 15 residues in the CDR3. Germline assignment: CDR1 SQVTM and CDR2 ANQGSEA. CDR3 protein: CSVENRTPMNTEAFF. CDR3 nucleotide sequence: TGCAGCGTCGAGAACAGGACGCCTATGAACACTGAAGCTTTCTTT.